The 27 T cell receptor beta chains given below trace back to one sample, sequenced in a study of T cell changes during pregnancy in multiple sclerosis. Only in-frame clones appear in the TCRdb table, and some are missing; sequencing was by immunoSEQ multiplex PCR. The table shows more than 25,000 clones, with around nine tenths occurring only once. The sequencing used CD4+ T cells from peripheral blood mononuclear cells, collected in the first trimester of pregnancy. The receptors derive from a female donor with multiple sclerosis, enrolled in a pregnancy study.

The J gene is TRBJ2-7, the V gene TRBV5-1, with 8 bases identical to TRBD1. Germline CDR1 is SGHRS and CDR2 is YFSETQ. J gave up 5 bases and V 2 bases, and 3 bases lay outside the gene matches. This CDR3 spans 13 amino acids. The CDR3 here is CASSLQGVDEQYF. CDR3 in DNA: TGCGCCAGCAGCTTACAGGGGGTGGACGAGCAGTACTTC.

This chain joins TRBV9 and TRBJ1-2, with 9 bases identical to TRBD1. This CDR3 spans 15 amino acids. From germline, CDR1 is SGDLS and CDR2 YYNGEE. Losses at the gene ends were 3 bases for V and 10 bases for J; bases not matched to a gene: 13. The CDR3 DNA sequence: TGTGCCAGCAGCGCCCACAACCTGGGACAGGGTGACTACACCTTC. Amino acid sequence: CASSAHNLGQGDYTF.

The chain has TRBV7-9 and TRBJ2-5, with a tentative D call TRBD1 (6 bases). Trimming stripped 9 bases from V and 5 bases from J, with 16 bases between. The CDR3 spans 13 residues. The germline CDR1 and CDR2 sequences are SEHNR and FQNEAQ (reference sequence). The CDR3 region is CASNRDTQETQYF. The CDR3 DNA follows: TGTGCCAGTAACCGGGACACCCAGGAGACCCAGTACTTC.

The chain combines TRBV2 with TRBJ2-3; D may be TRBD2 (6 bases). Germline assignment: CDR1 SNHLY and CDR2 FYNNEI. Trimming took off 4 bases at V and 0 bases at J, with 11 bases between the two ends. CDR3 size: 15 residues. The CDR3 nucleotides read TGTGCCAGCAGTGTTACGGGGACTAGCACAGATACGCAGTATTTT. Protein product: CASSVTGTSTDTQYF.

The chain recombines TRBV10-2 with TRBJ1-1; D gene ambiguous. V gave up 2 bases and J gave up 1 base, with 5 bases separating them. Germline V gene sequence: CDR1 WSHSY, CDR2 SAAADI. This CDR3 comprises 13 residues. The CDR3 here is CASSELPNTEAFF. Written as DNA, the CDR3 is TGCGCCAGCAGTGAGCTTCCGAACACTGAAGCTTTCTTT.

CDR3 amino acids: CASSPDWEETQYF. In DNA, the CDR3 is TGTGCCAGCAGCCCAGACTGGGAAGAGACCCAGTACTTC. This rearrangement joins TRBV5-4 to TRBJ2-5; the D is unclear. Germline loops: CDR1 SGHNT, CDR2 YYREEE (reference sequence). The CDR3 loop spans 13 amino acids. The V and J ends lost 4 bases and 3 bases respectively, with 10 bases between them.

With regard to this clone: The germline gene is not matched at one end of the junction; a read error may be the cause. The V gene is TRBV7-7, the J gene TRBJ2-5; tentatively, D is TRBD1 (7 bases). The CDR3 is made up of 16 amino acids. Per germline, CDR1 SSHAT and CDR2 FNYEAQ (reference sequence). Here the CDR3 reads CASSPPARGQQETQYF. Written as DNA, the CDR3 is TGTGCTAGCAGCCCCCCCGCGCGGGGACAGCAAGAGACCCAGTACTTC. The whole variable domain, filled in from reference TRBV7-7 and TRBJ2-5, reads GAGVSQSPRYKVTKRGQDVTLRCDPISSHATLYWYQQALGQGPEFLTYFNYEAQPDKSGLPSDRFSAERPEGSISTLTIQRTEQRDSAMYRCASSPPARGQQETQYFGPGTRLLVL.

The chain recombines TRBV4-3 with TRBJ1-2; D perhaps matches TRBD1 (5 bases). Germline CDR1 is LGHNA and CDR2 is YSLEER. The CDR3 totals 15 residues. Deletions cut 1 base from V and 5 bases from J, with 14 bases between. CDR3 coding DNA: TGCGCCAGCAGCCAAGGGGGGGGGAGCACGTATGGCTACACCTTC. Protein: CASSQGGGSTYGYTF.

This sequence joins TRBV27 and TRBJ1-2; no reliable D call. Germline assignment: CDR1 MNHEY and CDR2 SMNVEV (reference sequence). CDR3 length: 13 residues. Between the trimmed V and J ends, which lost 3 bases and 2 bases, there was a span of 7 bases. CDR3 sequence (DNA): TGTGCCAGCAGTTTTTCGGGGAACTATGGCTACACCTTC. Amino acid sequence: CASSFSGNYGYTF.

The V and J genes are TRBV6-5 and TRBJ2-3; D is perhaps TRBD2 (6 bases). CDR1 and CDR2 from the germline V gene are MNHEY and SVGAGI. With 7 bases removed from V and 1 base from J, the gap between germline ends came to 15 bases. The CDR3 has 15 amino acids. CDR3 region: CASNKRGVGTDTQYF. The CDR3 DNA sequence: TGTGCCAGCAACAAACGCGGGGTCGGCACAGATACGCAGTATTTT.

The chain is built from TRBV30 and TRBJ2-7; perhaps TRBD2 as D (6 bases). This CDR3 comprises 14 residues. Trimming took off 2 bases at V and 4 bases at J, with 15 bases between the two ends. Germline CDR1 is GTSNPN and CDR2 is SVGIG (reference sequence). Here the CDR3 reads CAWSRGGALYEQYF. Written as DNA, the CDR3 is TGTGCCTGGAGTAGGGGCGGGGCCCTATACGAGCAGTACTTC.

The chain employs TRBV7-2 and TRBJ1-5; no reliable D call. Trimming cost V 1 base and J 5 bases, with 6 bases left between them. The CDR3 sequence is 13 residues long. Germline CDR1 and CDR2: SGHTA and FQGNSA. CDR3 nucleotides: TGTGCCAGCAGCTTAGAAACGGATCAGCCCCAGCATTTT. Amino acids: CASSLETDQPQHF. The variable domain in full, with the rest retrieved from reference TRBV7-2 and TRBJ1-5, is GAGVSQSPSNKVTEKGKDVELRCDPISGHTALYWYRQSLGQGLEFLIYFQGNSAPDKSGLPSDRFSAERTGGSVSTLTIQRTQQEDSAVYLCASSLETDQPQHFGDGTRLSIL.

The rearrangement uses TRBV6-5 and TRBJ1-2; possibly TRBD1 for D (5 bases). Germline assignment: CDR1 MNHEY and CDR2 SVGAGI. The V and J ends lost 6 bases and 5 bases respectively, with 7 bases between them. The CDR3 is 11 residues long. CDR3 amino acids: CASSSGYGYTF. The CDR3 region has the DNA TGTGCCAGCAGCTCAGGGTATGGCTACACCTTC.

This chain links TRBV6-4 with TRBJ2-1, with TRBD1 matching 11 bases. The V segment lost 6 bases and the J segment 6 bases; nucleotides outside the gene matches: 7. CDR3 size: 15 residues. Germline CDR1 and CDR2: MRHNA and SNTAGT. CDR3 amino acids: CASSKGQGEGNEQFF. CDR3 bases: TGTGCCAGCAGCAAGGGACAGGGGGAAGGCAATGAGCAGTTCTTC.

In DNA, the CDR3 is TGTGCCAGCAGTATAAGGGGTTATGAGCAGTTCTTC. Its translation is CASSIRGYEQFF. This sequence joins TRBV2 and TRBJ2-1, with D maybe TRBD1 (5 bases). V was clipped by 5 bases and J by 8 bases, with 10 bases between them. Germline V gene sequence: CDR1 SNHLY, CDR2 FYNNEI. The CDR3 spans 12 residues.

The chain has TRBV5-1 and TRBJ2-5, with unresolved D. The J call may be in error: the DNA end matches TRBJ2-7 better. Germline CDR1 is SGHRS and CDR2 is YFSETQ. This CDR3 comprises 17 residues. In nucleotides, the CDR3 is TGCGCCAGCAGCTTCCAAACTGGTCACCCTATCTCCTACGAGCAGTACTTC. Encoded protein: CASSFQTGHPISYEQYF.

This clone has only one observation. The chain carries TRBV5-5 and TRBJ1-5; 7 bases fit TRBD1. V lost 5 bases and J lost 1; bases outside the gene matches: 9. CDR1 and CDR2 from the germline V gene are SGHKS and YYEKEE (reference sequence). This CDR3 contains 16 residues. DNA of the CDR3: TGTGCCAGCAGACCACACGGGACAGAAAGCAATCAGCCCCAGCATTTT. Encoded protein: CASRPHGTESNQPQHF.

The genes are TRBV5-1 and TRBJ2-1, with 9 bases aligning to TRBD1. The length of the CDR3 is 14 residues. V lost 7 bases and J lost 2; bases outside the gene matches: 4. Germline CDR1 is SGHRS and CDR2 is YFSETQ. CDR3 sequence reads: CASGRDRAYNEQFF. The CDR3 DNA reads TGCGCCAGCGGCCGGGACAGGGCCTACAATGAGCAGTTCTTC.

The CDR3 is CASRELRPGTDTQYF. In nucleotides, the CDR3 is TGTGCCAGCAGGGAGCTCCGCCCCGGCACAGATACGCAGTATTTT. This rearrangement joins TRBV2 to TRBJ2-3; D remains ambiguous. From germline, CDR1 is SNHLY and CDR2 FYNNEI. Trimming left V 6 bases short and J 1 base short, with 14 bases between. This CDR3 has 15 amino acids.

CDR3: CASAGSGNTIYF. CDR3 DNA: TGTGCCAGCGCAGGCTCTGGAAACACCATATATTTT. The chain is built from TRBV2 and TRBJ1-3; unclear D gene. The CDR3 length is 12 residues. Germline lookup yields CDR1 SNHLY and CDR2 FYNNEI. V lost 8 bases to trimming and J lost 0 bases, with 5 bases between them.

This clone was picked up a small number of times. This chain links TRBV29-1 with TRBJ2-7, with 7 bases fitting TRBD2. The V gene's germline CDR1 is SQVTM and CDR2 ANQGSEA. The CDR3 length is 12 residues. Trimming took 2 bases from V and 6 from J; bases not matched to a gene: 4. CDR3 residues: CSVEIGRGEQYF. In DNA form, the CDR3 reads TGCAGCGTTGAAATTGGGAGGGGCGAGCAGTACTTC.

The CDR3 DNA reads as TGTGCCAGCAGTTTAGGGCAGACTAGCAATCAGCCCCAGCATTTT. It yields the protein CASSLGQTSNQPQHF. The genes are TRBV28 and TRBJ1-5; D unresolved. Per the germline V gene, CDR1 is MDHEN and CDR2 is SYDVKM. The CDR3 sequence is 15 residues long. Trimming left V 2 bases short and J 0 bases short, with 8 bases between. Full variable domain (rest looked up from reference TRBV28 and TRBJ1-5): DVKVTQSSRYLVKRTGEKVFLECVQDMDHENMFWYRQDPGLGLRLIYFSYDVKMKEKGDIPEGYSVSREKKERFSLILESASTNQTSMYLCASSLGQTSNQPQHFGDGTRLSIL.

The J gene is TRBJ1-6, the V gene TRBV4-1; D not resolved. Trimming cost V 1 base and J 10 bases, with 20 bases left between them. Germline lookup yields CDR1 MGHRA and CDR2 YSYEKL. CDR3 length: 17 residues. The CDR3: CASSQAGARRRNSPLHF. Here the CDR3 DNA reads TGCGCCAGCAGCCAAGCCGGAGCTCGGAGGAGAAACTCACCCCTCCACTTT.

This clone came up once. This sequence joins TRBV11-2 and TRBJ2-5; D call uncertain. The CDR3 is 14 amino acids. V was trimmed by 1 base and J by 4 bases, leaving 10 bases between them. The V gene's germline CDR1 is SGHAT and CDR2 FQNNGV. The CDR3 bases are TGTGCCAGCAGCTTAGTCGGTTATGGAGAGACCCAGTACTTC. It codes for CASSLVGYGETQYF.

CDR3 coding DNA: TGCGCCAGCAGCGCGATCACCGGGACAGCGAACACTGAAGCTTTCTTT. Protein: CASSAITGTANTEAFF. The rearrangement joins TRBV5-1 to TRBJ1-1; 7 nucleotides match TRBD1. Germline loops: CDR1 SGHRS, CDR2 YFSETQ. V gave up 4 bases and J gave up 1 base; unmatched junction bases: 10. The CDR3 sequence is 16 residues long.

CDR3 DNA: TGTGCCAGCAGTGACTCGGCCAGAAACAGAAAGGGGTCCTATCAGCCCCAGCATTTT. It yields the protein CASSDSARNRKGSYQPQHF. The J gene is TRBJ1-5, the V gene TRBV6-4, with D perhaps matching TRBD1 (5 bases). Germline V gene sequence: CDR1 MRHNA, CDR2 SNTAGT. Trimming took 0 bases from V and 5 from J, leaving 23 bases between them. CDR3 length: 19 amino acids.

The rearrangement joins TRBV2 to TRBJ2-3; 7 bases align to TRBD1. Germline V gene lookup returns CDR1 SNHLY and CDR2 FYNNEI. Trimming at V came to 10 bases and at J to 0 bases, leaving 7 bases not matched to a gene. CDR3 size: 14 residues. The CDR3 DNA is TGTGCCAACGACCGGGACAGTAGCACAGATACGCAGTATTTT. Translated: CANDRDSSTDTQYF. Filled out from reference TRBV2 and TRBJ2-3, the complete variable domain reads EPEVTQTPSHQVTQMGQEVILRCVPISNHLYFYWYRQILGQKVEFLVSFYNNEISEKSEIFDDQFSVERPDGSNFTLKIRSTKLEDSAMYFCANDRDSSTDTQYFGPGTRLTVL.